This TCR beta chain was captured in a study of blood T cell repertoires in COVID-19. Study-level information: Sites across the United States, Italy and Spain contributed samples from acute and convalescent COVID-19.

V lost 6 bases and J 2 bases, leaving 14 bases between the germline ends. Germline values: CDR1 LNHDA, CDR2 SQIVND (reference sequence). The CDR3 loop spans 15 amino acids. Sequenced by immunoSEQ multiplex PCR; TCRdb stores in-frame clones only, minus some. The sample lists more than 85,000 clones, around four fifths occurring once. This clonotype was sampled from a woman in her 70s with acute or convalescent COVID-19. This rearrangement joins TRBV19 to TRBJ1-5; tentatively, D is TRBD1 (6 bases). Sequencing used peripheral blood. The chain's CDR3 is CASSNRDIGNQPQHF. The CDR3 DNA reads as TGTGCCAGTAGCAACCGGGACATCGGCAATCAGCCCCAGCATTTT.